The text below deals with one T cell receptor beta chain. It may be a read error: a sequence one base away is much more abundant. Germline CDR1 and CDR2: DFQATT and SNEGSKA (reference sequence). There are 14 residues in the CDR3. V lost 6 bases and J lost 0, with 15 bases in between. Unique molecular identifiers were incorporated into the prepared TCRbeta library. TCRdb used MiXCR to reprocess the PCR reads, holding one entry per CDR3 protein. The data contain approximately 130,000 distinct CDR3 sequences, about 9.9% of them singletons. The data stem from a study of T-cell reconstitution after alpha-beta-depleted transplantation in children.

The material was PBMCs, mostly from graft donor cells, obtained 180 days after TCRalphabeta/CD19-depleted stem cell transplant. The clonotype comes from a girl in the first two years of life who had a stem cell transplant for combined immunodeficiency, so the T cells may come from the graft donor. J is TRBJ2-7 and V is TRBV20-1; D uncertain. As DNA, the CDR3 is TGCAGTGCCAAGGTCCTACTCAGCTCCTACGAGCAGTACTTC. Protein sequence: CSAKVLLSSYEQYF.